The source of this T cell receptor beta chain is a study of blood T cell repertoires in COVID-19. As for the study in general: Researchers got acute and convalescent COVID-19 samples from the United States, Italy and Spain. In each case, the material was cDNA or gDNA derived from T cells, B-cell-depleted T cells, or PBMCs.

The data were produced by immunoSEQ multiplex PCR, yet TCRdb's version contains in-frame clones alone and is incomplete. The profile shows tens of thousands of clones, 65% to 85% of them singletons. This CDR3 has 16 residues. The V and J ends lost 5 bases and 5 bases, in that order; junction bases with no gene match: 10. Germline CDR1 reads LNHDA; CDR2 reads SQIVND (reference sequence). The receptor's source is a woman aged 55-69 years with acute or convalescent COVID-19. The sequencing sample was made of peripheral blood. The chain uses TRBV19 and TRBJ2-1, with 9 bases fitting TRBD1. The CDR3: CASSLLGDRAHNEQFF. CDR3 in DNA: TGTGCCAGTAGTCTCCTTGGGGACAGGGCTCACAATGAGCAGTTCTTC.